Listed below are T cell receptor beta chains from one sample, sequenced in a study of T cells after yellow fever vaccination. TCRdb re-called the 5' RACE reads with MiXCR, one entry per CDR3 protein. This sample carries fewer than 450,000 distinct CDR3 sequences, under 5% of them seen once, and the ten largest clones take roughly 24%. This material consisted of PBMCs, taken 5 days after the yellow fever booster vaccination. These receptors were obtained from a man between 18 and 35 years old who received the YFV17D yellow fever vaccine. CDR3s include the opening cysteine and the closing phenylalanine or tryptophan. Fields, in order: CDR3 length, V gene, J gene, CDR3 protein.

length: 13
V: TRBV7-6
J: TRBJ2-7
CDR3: CASSSTLDYEQYF

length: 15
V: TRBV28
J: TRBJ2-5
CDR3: CASSPRLAGGETQYF

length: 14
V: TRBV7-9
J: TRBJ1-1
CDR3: CASSAPTSNTEAFF

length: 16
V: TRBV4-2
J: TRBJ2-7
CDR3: CASSQLLAGGSAEQYF

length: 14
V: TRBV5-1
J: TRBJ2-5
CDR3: CASSSRVGPETQYF

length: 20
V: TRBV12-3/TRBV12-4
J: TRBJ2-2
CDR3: CASSFRTPTPGLATTGELFF

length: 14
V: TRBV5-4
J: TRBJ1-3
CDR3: CASRESGGGNTIYF

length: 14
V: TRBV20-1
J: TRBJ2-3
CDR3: CSARLGGGTDTQYF

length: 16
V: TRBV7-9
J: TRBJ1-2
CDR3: CASSPGDSSSNYGYTF

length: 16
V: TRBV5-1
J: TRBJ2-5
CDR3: CASSHGLAGGPETQYF

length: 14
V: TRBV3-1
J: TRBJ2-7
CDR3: CASSYRGESYEQYF